The 18 T cell receptor beta chains below were found in one sample sequenced in a study of stem cell transplantation in POMP-related autoinflammatory disease. This table comes from immunoSEQ multiplex PCR, and its TCRdb copy is limited to in-frame clones, with some not included. Seen here are around 26,000 clones, roughly 80% observed once, and the top ten hold around 2.5%. Specimen: CD4+ T cells from PBMCs, collected before stem cell transplantation. The receptor set was obtained from a human donor with POMP-related autoinflammation and immune dysregulation (PRAID).

The rearrangement links TRBV6-1 to TRBJ2-4; D possibly corresponds to TRBD2 (6 bases). Trimming shortened V by 4 bases and J by 5 bases, and 21 bases separated the two germline ends. CDR3 length equals 17 residues. Germline CDR1 MNHNS, CDR2 SASEGT. CDR3 DNA sequence: TGTGCCAGCAGTGCCCTCTGGACGGGGAGGCCCCAAAACATTCAGTACTTC. This gives the protein CASSALWTGRPQNIQYF.

This sequence joins TRBV28 and TRBJ2-1; 7 bases are a match to TRBD2. V dropped 2 bases and J dropped 3; count of bases not matched to a gene: 4. Per the germline V gene, CDR1 is MDHEN and CDR2 is SYDVKM. The CDR3 extends over 15 amino acids. This chain's CDR3 is CASSLAGAGYNEQFF. In DNA, the CDR3 is TGTGCCAGCAGTTTAGCGGGAGCAGGCTACAATGAGCAGTTCTTC.

The chain employs TRBV19 and TRBJ2-2; 13 positions agree with TRBD2. J gave up 10 bases and V 4 bases, and 6 bases lay outside the gene matches. Germline CDR1 reads LNHDA; CDR2 reads SQIVND (reference sequence). This CDR3 is 15 amino acids long. CDR3 sequence (DNA): TGTGCCAGTAGTACCGGGACTAGCGGGGCCGCGGAGCTGTTTTTT. The encoded protein is CASSTGTSGAAELFF. Full variable domain (remainder filled in from reference TRBV19 and TRBJ2-2): DGGITQSPKYLFRKEGQNVTLSCEQNLNHDAMYWYRQDPGQGLRLIYYSQIVNDFQKGDIAEGYSVSREKKESFPLTVTSAQKNPTAFYLCASSTGTSGAAELFFGEGSRLTVL.

This clone was counted only a few times. This chain connects TRBV19 to TRBJ1-1, with TRBD1 matching 7 bases. The CDR3 has 14 amino acids. The germline CDR1 and CDR2 sequences are LNHDA and SQIVND (reference sequence). Trimming cost V 5 bases and J 4 bases; bases outside gene matches: 7. This chain's CDR3 is CASSLTGLSTEAFF. The CDR3 DNA reads as TGTGCCAGTAGTCTGACAGGGTTGAGCACTGAAGCTTTCTTT.

This clone came up a few times. This sequence joins TRBV7-3 and TRBJ2-1; TRBD2 agrees at 10 bases. J gave up 3 bases and V 5 bases, and 7 bases lay outside the gene matches. Germline loops: CDR1 SGHTA, CDR2 FQGTGA. This CDR3 has 16 residues. CDR3 in amino acids: CASSPLAGASYNEQFF. The DNA of the CDR3 is TGTGCCAGCAGCCCCCTAGCGGGAGCAAGCTACAATGAGCAGTTCTTC.

The chain carries TRBV7-3 and TRBJ1-3, with no clear D. CDR1 and CDR2 (germline): SGHTA, FQGTGA. The CDR3 has 13 amino acids. The germline V and J ends were trimmed by 5 bases and 0 bases, with 5 bases remaining between them. CDR3 bases: TGTGCCAGCAGCCCCAGCTCTGGAAACACCATATATTTT. Its translation: CASSPSSGNTIYF.

The chain has TRBV27 and TRBJ1-1; 7 bases fit TRBD1. With V trimmed by 4 bases and J by 2 bases, 4 bases remained unmatched. The germline gives CDR1 MNHEY, CDR2 SMNVEV (reference sequence). This CDR3 contains 14 residues. The CDR3 nucleotides read TGTGCCAGCAGTTATGACAGGGTTAACACTGAAGCTTTCTTT. This gives the protein CASSYDRVNTEAFF.

The chain has TRBV5-1 and TRBJ2-1; 14 bases align to TRBD2. The CDR3 has 16 amino acids. Trimming removed 4 bases from V and 6 bases from J; junction bases left unmatched: 6. The germline gives CDR1 SGHRS, CDR2 YFSETQ. The CDR3 nucleotides are TGCGCCAGCAGCCCCCCCGGGACTAGCGGGGGCAATGAGCAGTTCTTC. Its protein is CASSPPGTSGGNEQFF.

The chain employs TRBV4-2 and TRBJ2-7, with 8 bases fitting TRBD2. The V segment lost 2 bases and the J segment 7 bases; nucleotides outside the gene matches: 10. Germline-derived CDR1 and CDR2 are LGHNA and YNFKEQ. This CDR3 is built from 15 residues. The CDR3: CASSQLSGTRAEQYF. CDR3 nucleotides: TGTGCCAGCAGCCAACTTAGCGGGACCCGTGCTGAGCAGTACTTC.

The genes are TRBV27 and TRBJ2-7; weak D call: TRBD2 (5 bases). Per germline, CDR1 MNHEY and CDR2 SMNVEV (reference sequence). V lost 2 bases to trimming and J lost 1 base, with 15 bases between them. The CDR3 spans 16 residues. CDR3 nucleotide sequence: TGTGCCAGCAGTTTAACGCTAGCCCATTCTTCCTACGAGCAGTACTTC. Translation: CASSLTLAHSSYEQYF.

The rearrangement uses TRBV6-1 and TRBJ2-7; D is perhaps TRBD2 (5 bases). The CDR3 runs 18 residues. The germline gives CDR1 MNHNS, CDR2 SASEGT. V lost 4 bases and J lost 4, with 26 bases in between. In DNA form, the CDR3 reads TGTGCCAGCAGTGGTCGATCCGGGCCGCGGGTTAGCCGTTACGAGCAGTACTTC. This translates into CASSGRSGPRVSRYEQYF.

This clone appeared a few times. V gene TRBV28 combines with J gene TRBJ1-2; TRBD1 matches at 8 bases. Per germline, CDR1 MDHEN and CDR2 SYDVKM. The V gene end was trimmed by 5 bases and the J gene end by 5 bases; junction bases not matched to a gene: 7. The CDR3 length is 14 residues. The DNA for the CDR3 is TGTGCCAGCAGTCCGCAGGGGGCGTGGTATGGCTACACCTTC. As protein: CASSPQGAWYGYTF.

The V call is TRBV2, the J call TRBJ1-1; no clear D gene. V lost 6 bases and J lost 9, with 11 bases in between. The CDR3 is made up of 11 amino acids. CDR1 and CDR2 (germline): SNHLY, FYNNEI. The DNA for the CDR3 is TGTGCCAGCAGGGTTACATACAAAGCTTTCTTT. Protein: CASRVTYKAFF.

J is TRBJ1-3 and V is TRBV28; maybe TRBD1 (5 bases). The CDR3 covers 13 residues. V lost 7 bases, J lost 5 bases, and 12 bases lay in between. CDR1 and CDR2 from the germline V gene are MDHEN and SYDVKM. The CDR3 here is CASIGTARNTIYF. The DNA for the CDR3 is TGTGCCAGCATTGGGACCGCGAGAAACACCATATATTTT.

The chain carries TRBV11-2 and TRBJ1-4; D may be TRBD1 (5 bases). V lost 8 bases, J lost 8 bases, and 21 bases lay in between. The CDR3 runs 15 residues. Germline V lookup: CDR1 SGHAT, CDR2 FQNNGV. The CDR3 loop reads CASSPPGGLGEKLFF. For the CDR3, the DNA is TGTGCCAGCTCACCCCCGGGGGGTCTCGGGGAAAAACTGTTTTTT. Variable domain in full (rest from reference TRBV11-2 and TRBJ1-4): EAGVAQSPRYKIIEKRQSVAFWCNPISGHATLYWYQQILGQGPKLLIQFQNNGVVDDSQLPKDRFSAERLKGVDSTLKIQPAKLEDSAVYLCASSPPGGLGEKLFFGSGTQLSVL.

V usage is TRBV19 and J usage is TRBJ1-2; no firm D call. V was cut by 7 bases and J by 3 bases, with 15 bases left in between. The germline gives CDR1 LNHDA, CDR2 SQIVND (reference sequence). The CDR3 loop spans 14 amino acids. CDR3 protein: CASTGRHPYYGYTF. The CDR3 DNA reads TGTGCCAGTACCGGACGCCACCCGTACTATGGCTACACCTTC.

This chain connects TRBV2 to TRBJ1-1; possibly TRBD1 for D (5 bases). CDR3 length: 11 amino acids. The germline V gene has CDR1 SNHLY and CDR2 FYNNEI. Trimming cost V 5 bases and J 6 bases, with 7 bases left between them. The CDR3 bases are TGTGCCAGCAGTTCACAGGCTGAAGCTTTCTTT. This codes for CASSSQAEAFF.

The chain links TRBV11-2 to TRBJ2-7; D is ambiguous. V was trimmed by 1 base and J by 4 bases, leaving 8 bases between them. The germline V gene has CDR1 SGHAT and CDR2 FQNNGV. This CDR3 has 13 amino acids. Here the CDR3 reads CASSLASYYEQYF. DNA of the CDR3: TGTGCCAGCAGCTTAGCATCGTATTACGAGCAGTACTTC.